This T cell receptor beta chain stems from a study of blood T cells in healthy people across ages. Using a J-beta primer mix together with a sample-barcoded 5' primer, a second PCR was run for roughly 6 to 12 cycles. Each CDR3 protein gets one entry after TCRdb re-called the 5' RACE reads with MiXCR. The sample comprises roughly 1.9 million distinct CDR3 sequences, more than 35% of which are singletons, and about 21% rests with the top ten. A remark on this clonotype: The target antigen is unknown.

From germline, CDR1 is SGDLS and CDR2 YYNGEE. The V end was cut by 2 bases, the J end by 8 bases, with 19 bases between. This CDR3 comprises 15 residues. Study-level results: Roughly linear age-related decline in beta diversity appeared, significant by age 40. As naive T cell percentage varied, TCR beta diversity correlated strongly with it.

Source material: blood. This TCR derives from a human donor in good health. The chain carries TRBV9 and TRBJ2-5, with D perhaps matching TRBD1 (6 bases). The CDR3 coding sequence is TGTGCCAGCAGCGTCACAGGGAGCGTTACAGGAACCCAGTACTTC. Amino acids: CASSVTGSVTGTQYF.